This T cell receptor (beta chain) came from a study of shared clonotypes between healthy human individuals. Under the authors' procedure: Filtering of immunoSEQ junctional sequences could not match full-length read filtering. TCRdb's table, derived via immunoSEQ multiplex PCR, lists solely in-frame clones and lacks some. V and J calls and clone size come straight from that table; D and trimming were deduced from the DNA. Found here are some 580,000 clones, nearly 98% of them singletons; the top ten hold 0.25% to 0.35%. J gave up 4 bases and V 2 bases, and 7 bases lay outside the gene matches. Germline CDR1 MNHEY, CDR2 SMNVEV (reference sequence). CDR3 size: 16 residues. Naive CD8 cells comprised CD45RO-negative, CCR7-positively selected cells, excluding terminally differentiated effector memory CD45RA+ cells.

The sample taken for sequencing was naive CD8+ T cells sorted from blood. V usage is TRBV27 and J usage is TRBJ2-1; 8 bases map to TRBD2. This receptor was obtained from a young man in good health. The CDR3 bases are TGTGCCAGCAGTTTACTTAGCGGGGACAAGTACAATGAGCAGTTCTTC. Translation gives CASSLLSGDKYNEQFF.